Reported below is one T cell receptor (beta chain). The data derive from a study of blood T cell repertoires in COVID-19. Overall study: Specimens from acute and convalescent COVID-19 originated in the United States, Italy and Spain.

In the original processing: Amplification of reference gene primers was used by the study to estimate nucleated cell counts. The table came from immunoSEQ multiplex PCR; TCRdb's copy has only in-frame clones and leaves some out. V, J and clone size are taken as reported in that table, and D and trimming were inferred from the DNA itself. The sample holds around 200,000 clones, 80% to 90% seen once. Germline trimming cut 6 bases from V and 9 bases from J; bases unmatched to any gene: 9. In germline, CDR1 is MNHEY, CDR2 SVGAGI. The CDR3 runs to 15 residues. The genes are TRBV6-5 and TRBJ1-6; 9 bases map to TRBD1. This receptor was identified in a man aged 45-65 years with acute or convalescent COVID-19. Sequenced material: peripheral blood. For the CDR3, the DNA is TGTGCCAGCAGAACGGGACAGGGTTTTTCTTCACCCCTCCACTTT. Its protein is CASRTGQGFSSPLHF.